This T cell receptor (beta chain) stems from a study of human T cells and chemical hapten exposure. Trimming pared 4 bases from V and 1 base from J, leaving 13 bases between. CDR1 and CDR2 (germline): SQVTM, ANQGSEA. The CDR3 is 14 residues long. This clonotype has only a few counts. Time point: patch test 3, about 24 weeks after DPC sensitization. Specified treatment: therapeutic diphenylcyclopropenone sensitization with weekly scalp DPC. Before extraction, the whole blood was not fractionated, and total RNA was taken from it. A single record per CDR3 protein comes from TCRdb applying MiXCR to the RACE reads. The profile covers under 75,000 distinct CDR3 sequences, with 11% appearing a single time and 1.4% taken by the ten largest.

The chain recombines TRBV29-1 with TRBJ2-5; perhaps TRBD2 as D (6 bases). The TCR comes from a woman in her forties or fifties with alopecia areata. Some clones in this sample may be carry-over from other donors' samples. The sample here was whole blood, taken in connection with sensitization to the hapten diphenylcyclopropenone (DPC). The CDR3 region is CSVGGDWAQETQYF. Here the CDR3 DNA reads TGCAGCGTTGGGGGGGACTGGGCCCAAGAGACCCAGTACTTC.